The 24 T cell receptor beta chains below come from one sample, sequenced in a study of human T cells and chemical hapten exposure. The time point denotes: patch test 1, 2 weeks after DPC sensitization. Treatment: therapeutic diphenylcyclopropenone sensitization with weekly scalp DPC. TCRdb analysed the RACE reads with MiXCR anew, one entry per CDR3 protein. There are fewer than 400,000 distinct CDR3 sequences in the sample; 6% to 8.5% occur only once, and roughly 8% lies in the top ten. This specimen was whole blood, taken in connection with sensitization to the hapten diphenylcyclopropenone (DPC). The receptors were sampled from a woman younger than 35 with alopecia areata. Some clones in this sample may be carry-over from other donors' samples.

This clonotype was counted only a few times. The V gene is TRBV5-1, the J gene TRBJ1-1, with TRBD1 matching 8 bases. V lost 6 bases, J lost 4 bases, and 11 bases stayed unmatched. From germline, CDR1 is SGHRS and CDR2 YFSETQ. There are 15 residues in the CDR3. CDR3 nucleotide sequence: TGCGCCAGCACCAGCGGCGGGACAGGTATCACTGAAGCTTTCTTT. Its translation: CASTSGGTGITEAFF. The variable domain in full, completed from reference TRBV5-1 and TRBJ1-1, reads KAGVTQTPRYLIKTRGQQVTLSCSPISGHRSVSWYQQTPGQGLQFLFEYFSETQRNKGNFPGRFSGRQFSNSRSEMNVSTLELGDSALYLCASTSGGTGITEAFFGQGTRLTVV.

This clonotype was observed at least ten times. The V and J genes are TRBV18 and TRBJ2-7; D not certain. V shed 3 bases and J shed 0 bases, with 6 bases lying between them. In germline, CDR1 is KGHSH, CDR2 LQKENI. This CDR3 is 13 amino acids long. CDR3 sequence: CASSPSSSYEQYF. The CDR3 DNA reads TGTGCCAGCTCACCTAGTAGCTCCTACGAGCAGTACTTC.

V usage is TRBV7-9 and J usage is TRBJ1-2, with D uncertain. The V end was cut by 1 base, the J end by 4 bases, with 16 bases between. In germline, CDR1 is SEHNR, CDR2 FQNEAQ (reference sequence). CDR3 length: 16 residues. DNA for the CDR3: TGTGCCAGCAGCTTAGGCCGAGACCGGGCCCTCTATGGCTACACCTTC. This codes for CASSLGRDRALYGYTF.

This clonotype occurred a few times. This chain uses TRBV12-3 or TRBV12-4 with TRBJ1-3; D is undetermined. V lost 3 bases and J lost 8, with 5 bases in between. The CDR3 has 11 residues. CDR3 sequence: CASSFTDTIYF. The CDR3 coding sequence is TGTGCCAGCAGTTTTACGGACACCATATATTTT.

This clonotype was seen only a few times. The J gene is TRBJ1-2, the V gene TRBV6-5, with 7 bases identical to TRBD1. The CDR3 spans 15 residues. Germline lookup yields CDR1 MNHEY and CDR2 SVGAGI. The J segment lost 6 bases and the V segment lost 0 bases, leaving 7 bases of the junction unmatched. CDR3 sequence (DNA): TGTGCCAGCAGTTACTCGAAGGGGGCAGTCAATGGCTACACCTTC. This encodes CASSYSKGAVNGYTF.

This clonotype was counted at least ten times. The V gene is TRBV20-1, the J gene TRBJ1-2; 9 bases map to TRBD1. V shed 0 bases and J 2 bases; nucleotides not matched to a gene: 7. CDR3 length equals 16 residues. Germline CDR1 reads DFQATT; CDR2 reads SNEGSKA (reference sequence). The CDR3 is CSARDTGTGMNYGYTF. The DNA of the CDR3 is TGCAGTGCTAGAGATACCGGGACAGGGATGAACTATGGCTACACCTTC.

This clonotype was recorded at least ten times. The J gene is TRBJ1-1, the V gene TRBV12-3 or TRBV12-4; D uncertain. V was shortened by 4 bases and J by 8 bases, with 8 bases between the two germline ends. This CDR3 contains 11 residues. CDR3 sequence: CASSYSGEAFF. The CDR3 coding sequence is TGTGCCAGCAGTTATTCCGGGGAAGCTTTCTTT.

This clonotype was seen ten or more times. The chain is built from TRBV2 and TRBJ2-2; the match to TRBD1 covers 12 bases. J was trimmed by 9 bases and V by 8 bases; bases with no gene match: 7. The CDR3 covers 14 residues. CDR1 is SNHLY and CDR2 is FYNNEI in the germline V gene. The CDR3 DNA sequence: TGTGCCAGCGCTCCGGGACAGGGGGCTCGGGAGCTGTTTTTT. It yields the protein CASAPGQGARELFF.

This clonotype came up a few times. The V and J genes are TRBV21-1 and TRBJ2-1; the table's TRBD2 call for D was not verified on the DNA. TRBV21-1 counts as a pseudogene. The CDR3 runs 16 residues. CDR3 sequence: CASSKASAGGRNEQFF. CDR3 coding DNA: TGTGCCAGCAGCAAAGCGTCGGCGGGGGGGAGGAATGAGCAGTTCTTC.

The chain's CDR3 is CASSPPGATGNTIYF. DNA for the CDR3: TGTGCCAGCAGCCCCCCCGGGGCAACTGGAAACACCATATATTTT. V gene TRBV7-9 combines with J gene TRBJ1-3; the D gene is possibly TRBD1 (5 bases). The CDR3 spans 15 residues. V was cut by 5 bases and J by 2 bases, with 13 bases left in between. Germline CDR1 is SEHNR and CDR2 is FQNEAQ (reference sequence).

The J gene is TRBJ1-1, the V gene TRBV13, with D maybe TRBD1 (5 bases). V lost 9 bases to trimming and J lost 5 bases, with 13 bases between them. CDR1 is PRHDT and CDR2 is FYEKMQ in the germline V gene (reference sequence). The length of the CDR3 is 12 residues. CDR3 coding DNA: TGTGCCAGTGGAAAGGGGAATACTGAAGCTTTCTTT. Its translation: CASGKGNTEAFF.

This clonotype was seen a handful of times. The chain links TRBV29-1 to TRBJ1-1; no firm D call. Germline assignment: CDR1 SQVTM and CDR2 ANQGSEA. The CDR3 sequence is 14 residues long. The V and J ends lost 5 bases and 8 bases respectively, with 21 bases between them. The CDR3 DNA reads as TGCAGCGTTTGGATAGCCTATTCGCAAGGGGAAGCTTTCTTT. Its protein is CSVWIAYSQGEAFF. Combining the CDR3 with reference TRBV29-1 and TRBJ1-1 gives the whole variable domain SAVISQKPSRDICQRGTSLTIQCQVDSQVTMMFWYRQQPGQSLTLIATANQGSEATYESGFVIDKFPISRPNLTFSTLTVSNMSPEDSSIYLCSVWIAYSQGEAFFGQGTRLTVV.

This clonotype was detected a few times. The chain employs TRBV6-6 and TRBJ1-5, with a tentative D call TRBD1 (6 bases). The V and J ends lost 2 bases and 2 bases respectively, with 10 bases between them. Germline-derived CDR1 and CDR2 are MNHNY and SVGAGI (reference sequence). CDR3 length: 15 residues. CDR3 DNA sequence: TGTGCCAGCAGTTACGGGGGGGCCGGCAATCAGCCCCAGCATTTT. Translated, it gives CASSYGGAGNQPQHF.

This clonotype was seen ten or more times. The chain joins TRBV6-5 to TRBJ2-2; D gene unclear. V was pared by 0 bases and J by 1 base, with 15 bases between. There are 18 residues in the CDR3. CDR1 MNHEY and CDR2 SVGAGI come from the germline V gene. The CDR3 DNA is TGTGCCAGCAGTTACTCTTTAGGTGACTCGATGAACACCGGGGAGCTGTTTTTT. It codes for CASSYSLGDSMNTGELFF.

This chain joins TRBV29-1 and TRBJ1-3; D remains unclear. This CDR3 has 14 residues. Germline CDR1 and CDR2: SQVTM and ANQGSEA. V was pared by 5 bases and J by 3 bases, with 14 bases between. CDR3 in amino acids: CSVQVGLGGNTIYF. The CDR3 coding sequence is TGCAGCGTTCAGGTGGGCCTAGGTGGAAACACCATATATTTT.

Points on this clonotype: This sequence may be a read error, since a much larger clone differs from it by one base. The DNA of the CDR3 is TGTGCCAGCAGTTGGGACAGGGCCACTGAAGCTTTCTTT. Its protein is CASSWDRATEAFF. The chain is built from TRBV6-5 and TRBJ1-1; 9 bases are shared with TRBD1. Trimming cost V 4 bases and J 4 bases; bases outside gene matches: 1. Germline CDR1 and CDR2: MNHEY and SVGAGI. This CDR3 is built from 13 residues.

The rearrangement links TRBV5-4 to TRBJ2-7; 8 nucleotides match TRBD1. This CDR3 has 13 amino acids. Germline assignment: CDR1 SGHNT and CDR2 YYREEE (reference sequence). V shed 9 bases, J shed 3 bases, and the junction held 8 bases outside the gene matches. CDR3 sequence: CATTQGGRYEQYF. The CDR3 DNA follows: TGTGCCACCACACAGGGGGGCCGCTACGAGCAGTACTTC.

The genes are TRBV27 and TRBJ1-6; D call uncertain. V lost 4 bases, J lost 9 bases, and 7 bases lay in between. The CDR3 extends over 12 amino acids. Germline CDR1 and CDR2: MNHEY and SMNVEV (reference sequence). The CDR3 here is CASSSGGSPLHF. For the CDR3, the DNA is TGTGCCAGCAGTTCAGGCGGTTCACCCCTCCACTTT.

This clonotype has ten or more counts. V and J are TRBV3-1 and TRBJ2-1; D not resolved. V shed 4 bases and J shed 3 bases, with 10 bases lying between them. The CDR3 covers 14 residues. Germline values: CDR1 LGHDT, CDR2 YNNKEL (reference sequence). The CDR3 DNA reads as TGTGCCAGCAGCCCCCATGGGCTCTACAATGAGCAGTTCTTC. Its protein product is CASSPHGLYNEQFF.

The rearrangement joins TRBV6-6 to TRBJ2-7, with D perhaps being TRBD1 or TRBD2 (6 bases each). The CDR3 is made up of 16 amino acids. Per the germline V gene, CDR1 is MNHNY and CDR2 is SVGAGI (reference sequence). Trimming cost V 3 bases and J 6 bases, with 21 bases left between them. This CDR3 reads CASSYSSTGARGEQYF. The DNA of the CDR3 is TGTGCCAGCAGTTATTCCTCGACGGGGGCGCGGGGCGAGCAGTACTTC.

This clonotype was picked up a small number of times. The V and J genes are TRBV10-3 and TRBJ1-1; D remains ambiguous. The germline gives CDR1 ENHRY, CDR2 SYGVKD. Trimming removed 0 bases from V and 7 bases from J, with 6 bases in between. The CDR3 has 12 amino acids. CDR3 DNA: TGTGCCATCAGTGAGTCAACCAGTGAAGCTTTCTTT. Translating it yields CAISESTSEAFF.

V and J are TRBV10-3 and TRBJ1-1; weak D call: TRBD1 (5 bases). This CDR3 contains 15 residues. The germline V gene has CDR1 ENHRY and CDR2 SYGVKD. The ends were cut back, 2 bases at V and 4 bases at J, with 14 bases in the middle. CDR3 nucleotides: TGTGCCATCAGTGAGAGGGGCAGCGGGGGCACTGAAGCTTTCTTT. It is translated as CAISERGSGGTEAFF.

This clonotype was seen only a few times. CDR3: CASLLGGEEDTQYF. DNA of the CDR3: TGTGCCTCACTTCTTGGGGGGGAGGAAGATACGCAGTATTTT. The chain couples TRBV10-3 to TRBJ2-3, with 7 nucleotides matching TRBD2. V lost 11 bases and J lost 5; bases outside the gene matches: 13. The CDR3 is made up of 14 amino acids. The V gene's germline CDR1 is ENHRY and CDR2 SYGVKD.

The chain joins TRBV6-2 or TRBV6-3 to TRBJ1-1; no clear D. The CDR3 length is 14 residues. V lost 2 bases and J 0 bases, leaving 7 bases between the germline ends. Germline V lookup: CDR1 MNHEY, CDR2 SVGEGT. CDR3 loop: CASSYVAMNTEAFF. The CDR3 bases are TGTGCCAGCAGTTACGTAGCCATGAACACTGAAGCTTTCTTT.